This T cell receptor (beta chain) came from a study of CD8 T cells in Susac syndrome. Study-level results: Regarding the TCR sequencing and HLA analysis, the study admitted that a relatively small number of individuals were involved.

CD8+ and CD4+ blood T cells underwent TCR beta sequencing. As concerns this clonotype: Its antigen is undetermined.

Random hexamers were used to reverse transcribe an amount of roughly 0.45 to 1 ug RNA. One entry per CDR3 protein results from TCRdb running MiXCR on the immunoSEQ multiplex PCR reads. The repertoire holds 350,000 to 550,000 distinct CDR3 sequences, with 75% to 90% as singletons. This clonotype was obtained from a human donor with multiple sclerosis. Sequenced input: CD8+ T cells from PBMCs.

The CDR3: CASSLDREGNEQFF. The CDR3 DNA sequence: TGTGCCAGCAGCCTAGACAGGGAGGGTAATGAGCAGTTCTTC. The chain recombines TRBV7-9 with TRBJ2-1, with D perhaps assigned TRBD1 or TRBD2 (7 bases each). Between the trimmed V and J ends, which lost 5 bases and 7 bases, there was a span of 15 bases. Germline assignment: CDR1 SEHNR and CDR2 FQNEAQ (reference sequence). The CDR3 loop spans 14 amino acids.